The 14 T cell receptor beta chains below were found in one sample sequenced in a study of circulating and synovial CD4+ cells in juvenile arthritis. Here immunoSEQ multiplex PCR was the method, and the copy in TCRdb shows in-frame clones only, minus some. This sample has roughly 32,000 clones, with over 90% found just once. Sequencing used CD4+ T cells from blood. These receptors were collected from a human donor with juvenile idiopathic arthritis.

J is TRBJ2-1 and V is TRBV19; 12 nucleotides line up with TRBD2. The CDR3 covers 16 residues. V lost 7 bases to trimming and J lost 6 bases; unmatched junction nucleotides: 10. The germline V gene has CDR1 LNHDA and CDR2 SQIVND (reference sequence). DNA of the CDR3: TGTGCCAGTAAACCTAGCGGGGGGGCCCCTGGCAATGAGCAGTTCTTC. Translated: CASKPSGGAPGNEQFF.

The chain recombines TRBV5-6 with TRBJ2-5; 7 nucleotides line up with TRBD2. This CDR3 spans 15 amino acids. V trimming: 4 bases; J trimming: 4 bases; junction bases outside the gene matches: 10. Germline V gene lookup returns CDR1 SGHDT and CDR2 YYEEEE. For the CDR3, the DNA is TGTGCCAGCAGCAGACCCCGACTAGCCGGAGAGACCCAGTACTTC. This gives the protein CASSRPRLAGETQYF.

The rearrangement uses TRBV6-6 and TRBJ2-1; 12 bases are shared with TRBD2. CDR1 and CDR2 from the germline V gene are MNHNY and SVGAGI (reference sequence). V was clipped by 7 bases and J by 5 bases; unmatched bases: 6. This CDR3 has 15 residues. The CDR3 is CASILRLAGDNEQFF. The CDR3 DNA reads as TGTGCCAGCATCCTGAGACTAGCGGGGGACAATGAGCAGTTCTTC.

V gene TRBV28 combines with J gene TRBJ2-2, with D tentatively TRBD1 (5 bases). This CDR3 comprises 11 residues. The V end lost 6 bases, the J end lost 7 bases, and 6 bases lay between the germline ends. Germline V gene lookup returns CDR1 MDHEN and CDR2 SYDVKM. CDR3 coding DNA: TGTGCCAGCAGAGGGGACGGGGAGCTGTTTTTT. As protein: CASRGDGELFF.

The chain carries TRBV7-3 and TRBJ2-1; the match to TRBD2 covers 7 bases. CDR1 is SGHTA, CDR2 FQGTGA, per germline. The CDR3 loop spans 14 amino acids. The CDR3 sequence is CASGRSPSNNEQFF. CDR3 coding DNA: TGTGCTAGCGGGCGTTCCCCGTCAAACAATGAGCAGTTCTTC.

The chain is built from TRBV29-1 and TRBJ2-7; TRBD1 might be the D (6 bases). V was cut by 5 bases and J by 0 bases, with 14 bases left in between. From germline, CDR1 is SQVTM and CDR2 ANQGSEA. This CDR3 has 14 residues. CDR3 sequence: CSVKAAGVSYEQYF. The CDR3 DNA reads as TGCAGCGTTAAAGCGGCAGGGGTCTCCTACGAGCAGTACTTC.

This clone was recorded once. V usage is TRBV10-3 and J usage is TRBJ2-7, with D possibly matching TRBD2 (5 bases). The germline V gene has CDR1 ENHRY and CDR2 SYGVKD. Deletions cut 3 bases from V and 4 bases from J, with 13 bases between. CDR3 size: 14 residues. The CDR3 region is CAISERSRGYEQYF. The DNA of the CDR3 is TGTGCCATCAGTGAACGGTCTAGAGGGTACGAGCAGTACTTC.

The gene calls are TRBV6-5 and TRBJ1-1; possibly TRBD1 for D (6 bases). Germline V CDR1 and CDR2: MNHEY, SVGAGI. The CDR3 has 15 amino acids. V lost 4 bases and J lost 1, with 13 bases in between. CDR3: CASSFGGLGNTEAFF. The CDR3 DNA is TGTGCCAGCAGTTTCGGGGGGCTTGGGAACACTGAAGCTTTCTTT.

V gene TRBV5-1 combines with J gene TRBJ2-3; the match to TRBD2 covers 9 bases. V shed 0 bases and J 1 base; nucleotides not matched to a gene: 3. This CDR3 region has 16 residues. Germline lookup yields CDR1 SGHRS and CDR2 YFSETQ. CDR3 DNA sequence: TGCGCCAGCAGCTTGGGCGCTAGCGGGGGCACAGATACGCAGTATTTT. This codes for CASSLGASGGTDTQYF.

In DNA, the CDR3 is TGTGCCAGCTCACCTGTGGCTGACTATGGCTACACCTTC. This gives the protein CASSPVADYGYTF. The chain employs TRBV18 and TRBJ1-2; no reliable D call. Trimming cost V 3 bases and J 3 bases, with 8 bases left between them. The CDR3 is 13 amino acids. The germline V gene encodes CDR1 KGHSH and CDR2 LQKENI.

The J gene is TRBJ1-3, the V gene TRBV7-2, with 7 bases fitting TRBD1. V dropped 4 bases and J dropped 1; count of bases not matched to a gene: 13. CDR3 length: 18 residues. Germline V CDR1 and CDR2: SGHTA, FQGNSA. Here the CDR3 reads CASSSAQGRSGSGNTIYF. In DNA form, the CDR3 reads TGTGCCAGCAGCTCGGCACAGGGGAGATCGGGGTCTGGAAACACCATATATTTT.

This rearrangement joins TRBV19 to TRBJ2-1; no firm D call. Trimming took off 1 base at V and 1 base at J, with 5 bases between the two ends. The CDR3 has 14 residues. The germline gives CDR1 LNHDA, CDR2 SQIVND (reference sequence). The CDR3 bases are TGTGCCAGTAGTATAGTCCAGTCCTACAATGAGCAGTTCTTC. Protein product: CASSIVQSYNEQFF.

This rearrangement joins TRBV5-1 to TRBJ2-7; 7 positions match TRBD1. Germline lookup yields CDR1 SGHRS and CDR2 YFSETQ. The V gene end was trimmed by 4 bases and the J gene end by 5 bases; junction bases not matched to a gene: 12. The CDR3 loop spans 15 amino acids. The CDR3 loop reads CASSPRTGGVNEQYF. The CDR3 nucleotides read TGCGCCAGCAGCCCAAGGACAGGAGGTGTAAACGAGCAGTACTTC. The whole variable domain, filled in from reference TRBV5-1 and TRBJ2-7, reads KAGVTQTPRYLIKTRGQQVTLSCSPISGHRSVSWYQQTPGQGLQFLFEYFSETQRNKGNFPGRFSGRQFSNSRSEMNVSTLELGDSALYLCASSPRTGGVNEQYFGPGTRLTVT.

The gene calls are TRBV5-1 and TRBJ2-5; 9 bases match TRBD2. This CDR3 comprises 16 residues. V lost 2 bases and J lost 5; bases outside the gene matches: 10. Germline CDR1 reads SGHRS; CDR2 reads YFSETQ. The CDR3 here is CASSFVLAGMLETQYF. The CDR3 nucleotides are TGCGCCAGCAGCTTTGTCCTAGCGGGGATGTTGGAGACCCAGTACTTC.